This is a list of T cell receptor beta chains from one sample in a study of T-cell reconstitution after alpha-beta-depleted transplantation in children. TCRdb recomputed calls from the PCR reads with MiXCR, one row per CDR3 protein. The sample yields about 250,000 distinct CDR3 sequences, 24% seen once. The source material was PBMCs, mostly from graft donor cells, sampled 360 days after TCRalphabeta/CD19-depleted stem cell transplant. These receptors all stem from a female patient aged 2 to 10 who had a stem cell transplant for congenital amegakaryocytic thrombocytopenia, so the T cells may come from the graft donor. The CDR3 runs from the conserved cysteine through the conserved F or W. A D gene is named only where the DNA matches it firmly.

cdr3_aa: CSARRQISYEQYF
d_call: NA
v_call: TRBV20-1

cdr3_aa: CTSSLGYNEQYF
d_call: NA
v_call: TRBV7-8

cdr3_aa: CASSLTGLTYNEQFF
d_call: NA
v_call: TRBV7-2

cdr3_aa: CASSRGLDQPQHF
d_call: NA
v_call: TRBV6-6

cdr3_aa: CATSRAPEPQYF
d_call: NA
v_call: TRBV15

cdr3_aa: CAISDDSHEQYF
d_call: NA
v_call: TRBV10-3

cdr3_aa: CATSRDPRGGGELFF
d_call: NA
v_call: TRBV15

cdr3_aa: CSVESLLGREKLLF
d_call: NA
v_call: TRBV29-1

cdr3_aa: CSAREVRYSYEQYF
d_call: NA
v_call: TRBV20-1

cdr3_aa: CASSTTGQGGIYEQYF
d_call: NA
v_call: TRBV9

cdr3_aa: CASSFAGQETQYF
d_call: NA
v_call: TRBV7-9

cdr3_aa: CASSQEPGQINQPQHF
d_call: NA
v_call: TRBV4-2

cdr3_aa: CASSEGGFGNQPQHF
d_call: NA
v_call: TRBV10-2

cdr3_aa: CASSLWGGDTEAFF
d_call: NA
v_call: TRBV27

cdr3_aa: CASRDRGGSTEAFF
d_call: TRBD1
v_call: TRBV27

cdr3_aa: CSARVRSSGSGLFF
d_call: NA
v_call: TRBV20-1

cdr3_aa: CANSATYNEQFF
d_call: NA
v_call: TRBV12-3/TRBV12-4

cdr3_aa: CASSFLLEQFF
d_call: NA
v_call: TRBV7-2

cdr3_aa: CSAASGKSYEQYF
d_call: NA
v_call: TRBV20-1

cdr3_aa: CASSYRGRTGELFF
d_call: TRBD1
v_call: TRBV7-9